The entry that follows covers one TCR beta chain sequence. Its antigen is as yet unknown. This library used 300 to 500 ng RNA and molecular barcoded adaptors spanning alpha/delta and beta/gamma chains. TCRdb re-derived calls from the reads in MiXCR, one entry per CDR3 protein. The table has around 130,000 distinct CDR3 sequences, roughly 13% seen once. CDR3 length: 11 residues. Trimming stripped 6 bases from V and 9 bases from J, with 8 bases between. Germline V gives CDR1 MNHEY, CDR2 SVGAGI. The data stem from a study of read filtering for tumor transcriptome and immune sequencing. Study-level points and caveats: About 81.9% of IR-seq clonotypes had a single read, yet these held approximately 3.7% of reads. This fraction held mixed bone marrow immune cells after CD138-negative sorting.

The V and J genes are TRBV6-5 and TRBJ2-2, with D unclear. Specimen: a population of CD138-negative cells sorted from bone marrow. The receptor was derived from a donor over 35 with multiple myeloma. The CDR3, as DNA: TGTGCCAGCAGATGGGCCAGGGAGCTGTTTTTT. This sequence encodes CASRWARELFF.